This T cell receptor (beta chain) was found in a study of shared clonotypes between healthy human individuals. J was trimmed by 9 bases and V by 5 bases; bases with no gene match: 4. There are 14 residues in the CDR3. The germline gives CDR1 SGHTA, CDR2 FQGTGA. Sequenced by immunoSEQ multiplex PCR; TCRdb stores in-frame clones only, minus some. The repertoire holds more than 1 million clones, with about four fifths as singletons. Specimen: memory CD4+ T cells from PBMCs. The subset: CD45RA-negative fraction. The V and J genes are TRBV7-3 and TRBJ2-1, with 13 bases identical to TRBD2. The sequence derives from a man in his late teens or twenties in good health. Some clones in this sample may be carry-over from other donors' samples. For the CDR3, the DNA is TGTGCCAGCAGCCCGAGGACTAGCGGGGGTGAGCAGTTCTTC. This sequence encodes CASSPRTSGGEQFF.